These 22 T cell receptor beta chains came from one sample sequenced in a study of T cell responses to AZD1222 COVID-19 vaccine. This table comes from immunoSEQ multiplex PCR, and its TCRdb copy is limited to in-frame clones, with some not included. Of 140,000 to 150,000 clones listed, about 89% are singletons. This specimen consisted of peripheral blood, obtained on day 0 of AZD1222 vaccination. Receptors originate from an adult in good health.

This sequence joins TRBV12-3 or TRBV12-4 and TRBJ1-5; TRBD1 agrees at 8 bases. V shed 5 bases, J shed 7 bases, and the junction held 4 bases outside the gene matches. The CDR3 sequence is 13 residues long. CDR3 loop: CASSLTGGQPQHF. CDR3 DNA: TGTGCCAGCAGTCTTACAGGGGGACAGCCCCAGCATTTT.

The rearrangement joins TRBV5-4 to TRBJ1-2, with D possibly being TRBD1 (6 bases). Trimming removed 4 bases from V and 2 bases from J, with 18 bases in between. The CDR3 has 16 amino acids. Germline V CDR1 and CDR2: SGHNT, YYREEE (reference sequence). The CDR3 loop is CASSRYYRTENYGYTF. The CDR3, as DNA: TGTGCCAGCAGCCGATATTACAGGACAGAAAACTATGGCTACACCTTC.

The gene calls are TRBV7-9 and TRBJ1-3, with TRBD1 matching 8 bases. V lost 5 bases, J lost 0 bases, and 9 bases stayed unmatched. The CDR3 has 17 amino acids. Germline V gene data show CDR1 as SEHNR and CDR2 as FQNEAQ (reference sequence). Here the CDR3 DNA reads TGTGCCAGCAGCCCGACCCAGGGGGCGAACTCTGGAAACACCATATATTTT. It encodes CASSPTQGANSGNTIYF.

The genes are TRBV12-3 or TRBV12-4 and TRBJ2-2, with D perhaps TRBD2 (6 bases). V shed 2 bases and J shed 11 bases, with 12 bases lying between them. This CDR3 has 13 amino acids. CDR3 sequence: CASSLTGVGELFF. In nucleotides, the CDR3 is TGTGCCAGCAGTTTAACGGGAGTTGGTGAGCTGTTTTTT.

The chain joins TRBV6-2 or TRBV6-3 to TRBJ1-6; D perhaps matches TRBD1 (6 bases). The CDR3 runs 15 residues. Germline CDR1 is MNHEY and CDR2 is SVGEGT. Between the trimmed V and J ends, which lost 5 bases and 8 bases, there was a span of 16 bases. The CDR3 DNA sequence: TGTGCCAGCAGTCCAGGACAGCCTTCTTATTCACCCCTCCACTTT. Encoded protein: CASSPGQPSYSPLHF.

The chain uses TRBV5-6 and TRBJ2-3; 7 bases align to TRBD2. The CDR3 contains 14 residues. With V trimmed by 2 bases and J by 0 bases, 0 bases remained unmatched. Looked up from germline, CDR1 is SGHDT and CDR2 is YYEEEE. The CDR3 reads CASSFGRSTDTQYF. The CDR3 DNA sequence: TGTGCCAGCAGCTTCGGGAGGAGCACAGATACGCAGTATTTT.

V and J are TRBV19 and TRBJ1-2; no firm D call. Germline CDR1 LNHDA, CDR2 SQIVND (reference sequence). The V and J ends lost 8 bases and 6 bases respectively, with 13 bases between them. CDR3 size: 12 residues. CDR3 sequence: CASRQKVDGYTF. For the CDR3, the DNA is TGTGCCAGTCGGCAGAAGGTAGATGGCTACACCTTC.

The V and J genes are TRBV5-1 and TRBJ2-3, with 10 positions matching TRBD2. In germline, CDR1 is SGHRS, CDR2 YFSETQ. Unmatched junction bases numbered 6, after V lost 4 bases and J lost 1 base. The CDR3 has 16 residues. The chain's CDR3 is CASSAPLAGRTDTQYF. Written as DNA, the CDR3 is TGCGCCAGCAGCGCCCCACTAGCGGGACGCACAGATACGCAGTATTTT.

V is TRBV19 and J is TRBJ2-7, with TRBD1 matching 8 bases. CDR1 is LNHDA and CDR2 is SQIVND in the germline V gene (reference sequence). Trimming took 5 bases from V and 6 from J; bases not matched to a gene: 12. The CDR3 is made up of 15 amino acids. The CDR3 region has the DNA TGTGCCAGTAGTCCAAGGACAGGGATTTCTGGCGAGCAGTACTTC. It codes for CASSPRTGISGEQYF.

J is TRBJ2-3 and V is TRBV18; D is possibly TRBD1 (6 bases). Germline CDR1 reads KGHSH; CDR2 reads LQKENI. V lost 2 bases to trimming and J lost 0 bases, with 12 bases between them. The CDR3 covers 16 residues. The CDR3 is CASSPYPTGSTDTQYF. For the CDR3, the DNA is TGTGCCAGCTCACCATATCCCACAGGGAGCACAGATACGCAGTATTTT.

The rearrangement links TRBV28 to TRBJ1-5; 9 positions agree with TRBD1. Germline V gene sequence: CDR1 MDHEN, CDR2 SYDVKM. The ends lost 5 bases at V and 3 bases at J; junction bases unmatched: 11. The CDR3 extends over 17 amino acids. The chain's CDR3 is CASSLRTGASLNQPQHF. CDR3 sequence (DNA): TGTGCCAGCAGTCTCCGGACAGGGGCGAGCCTCAATCAGCCCCAGCATTTT. Supplemented by reference TRBV28 and TRBJ1-5, the full variable domain reads DVKVTQSSRYLVKRTGEKVFLECVQDMDHENMFWYRQDPGLGLRLIYFSYDVKMKEKGDIPEGYSVSREKKERFSLILESASTNQTSMYLCASSLRTGASLNQPQHFGDGTRLSIL.

The chain recombines TRBV9 with TRBJ1-6; perhaps TRBD1 as D (6 bases). Trimming pared 4 bases from V and 6 bases from J, leaving 17 bases between. This CDR3 has 16 amino acids. Germline V gene sequence: CDR1 SGDLS, CDR2 YYNGEE. CDR3 coding DNA: TGTGCCAGCAGCCCCCAAGGGGGGAGGGCTAATTCACCCCTCCACTTT. This codes for CASSPQGGRANSPLHF.

This chain joins TRBV4-1 and TRBJ1-6, with D unresolved. V lost 0 bases and J lost 2, with 11 bases in between. The CDR3 length is 17 residues. CDR1 is MGHRA, CDR2 YSYEKL, per germline. The DNA of the CDR3 is TGCGCCAGCAGCCAAGATTTTTTCACAGCCTATAATTCACCCCTCCACTTT. Amino acids: CASSQDFFTAYNSPLHF.

CDR3: CAWARGAFYGYTF. CDR3 bases: TGTGCCTGGGCCCGGGGGGCGTTTTATGGCTACACCTTC. The genes are TRBV30 and TRBJ1-2; D is possibly TRBD1 (6 bases). The CDR3 runs to 13 residues. V lost 5 bases and J lost 5, with 15 bases in between. Germline values: CDR1 GTSNPN, CDR2 SVGIG (reference sequence).

The chain couples TRBV7-9 to TRBJ2-7; D assignment may be TRBD1 or TRBD2 (6 bases each). The CDR3 runs to 14 residues. Trimming cost V 5 bases and J 2 bases, with 13 bases left between them. Germline CDR1 is SEHNR and CDR2 is FQNEAQ (reference sequence). The CDR3 DNA follows: TGTGCCAGCAGCACAGGGACTTATGCCTACGAGCAGTACTTC. It translates to CASSTGTYAYEQYF.

This chain uses TRBV12-3 or TRBV12-4 with TRBJ1-5; D gene unclear. The CDR3 is made up of 12 amino acids. V lost 3 bases, J lost 8 bases, and 8 bases lay in between. The CDR3 bases are TGTGCCAGCAGTTTTCTGGGTGAGCCCCAGCATTTT. Protein: CASSFLGEPQHF.

V usage is TRBV5-1 and J usage is TRBJ2-7; 9 bases line up with TRBD2. Germline V gene data show CDR1 as SGHRS and CDR2 as YFSETQ. Trimming cost V 1 base and J 6 bases; bases outside gene matches: 8. The CDR3 loop spans 15 amino acids. The CDR3 DNA is TGCGCCAGCAGCTTGCGCGTAGCGGGAGAGAGCGAGCAGTACTTC. Residues: CASSLRVAGESEQYF.

V gene TRBV6-6 combines with J gene TRBJ2-3; no definite D call. Trimming left V 5 bases short and J 2 bases short, with 14 bases between. The CDR3 has 15 amino acids. CDR1 is MNHNY, CDR2 SVGAGI, per germline (reference sequence). Here the CDR3 DNA reads TGTGCCAGCAGTCCAACGGGCATAGTCACAGATACGCAGTATTTT. It specifies CASSPTGIVTDTQYF.

This rearrangement joins TRBV5-4 to TRBJ1-2; 7 positions agree with TRBD1. Germline V lookup: CDR1 SGHNT, CDR2 YYREEE (reference sequence). The ends lost 4 bases at V and 7 bases at J; junction bases unmatched: 13. This CDR3 is built from 15 residues. This CDR3 reads CASSPRDRLFPGYTF. The CDR3 DNA reads as TGTGCCAGCAGCCCGCGGGACAGACTCTTTCCTGGCTACACCTTC.

Only one count was recorded for this clone. The V and J genes are TRBV28 and TRBJ1-4; TRBD1 matches at 8 bases. The CDR3 is 16 residues long. CDR1 is MDHEN and CDR2 is SYDVKM in the germline V gene. V lost 4 bases, J lost 8 bases, and 12 bases stayed unmatched. The CDR3 DNA reads TGTGCCAGCAGTTCACGACAGGGGCTGGTCTGGGAAAAACTGTTTTTT. This translates into CASSSRQGLVWEKLFF.

This chain uses TRBV18 with TRBJ1-2, with D possibly matching TRBD1 (6 bases). The CDR3 is made up of 15 amino acids. The germline V and J ends were trimmed by 3 bases and 6 bases, with 17 bases remaining between them. CDR1 is KGHSH and CDR2 is LQKENI in the germline V gene. The CDR3: CASSPSGGRGHGYTF. CDR3 DNA: TGTGCCAGCTCACCGTCGGGAGGCAGGGGTCATGGCTACACCTTC.

The V gene is TRBV3-1 (or the pseudogene TRBV3-2), the J gene TRBJ1-6; D is undetermined. V dropped 0 bases and J dropped 11 bases, with 11 bases sitting between them. This CDR3 spans 14 amino acids. From germline, CDR1 is LGHDT and CDR2 YNNKEL (reference sequence). CDR3 sequence: CASSQDGWAAPLHF. DNA of the CDR3: TGTGCCAGCAGCCAAGATGGTTGGGCGGCACCCCTCCACTTT.